These 20 T cell receptor beta chains share one sample of origin, sequenced in a study of T cell responses to AZD1222 COVID-19 vaccine. The data were produced by immunoSEQ multiplex PCR, yet TCRdb's version contains in-frame clones alone and is incomplete. The sample includes under 200,000 clones, about 89% seen only once; the top ten take approximately 2%. The material sequenced was peripheral blood, taken on day 0 of AZD1222 vaccination. These receptors were collected from an adult in good health.

The rearrangement joins TRBV19 to TRBJ2-1; D remains unclear. CDR1 LNHDA and CDR2 SQIVND come from the germline V gene (reference sequence). The CDR3 loop spans 14 amino acids. Trimming cost V 4 bases and J 8 bases, with 15 bases left between them. This CDR3 is CASSTPGDPDEQFF. In DNA form, the CDR3 reads TGTGCCAGTAGTACCCCCGGAGATCCGGATGAGCAGTTCTTC.

The CDR3 DNA follows: TGTGCCAGCAGCGTACGTGGGAGCGGAGCGGAGACCCAGTACTTC. This sequence encodes CASSVRGSGAETQYF. The chain is built from TRBV9 and TRBJ2-5; perhaps TRBD2 as D (5 bases). Germline lookup yields CDR1 SGDLS and CDR2 YYNGEE. Trimming took 1 base from V and 5 from J, leaving 15 bases between them. The CDR3 runs to 15 residues.

A word on this clone: Additional DNA sequences in this sample encode the identical CDR3. The gene calls are TRBV29-1 and TRBJ1-2; D not certain. Trimming shortened V by 4 bases and J by 1 base, and 4 bases separated the two germline ends. Germline CDR1 and CDR2: SQVTM and ANQGSEA. The CDR3 runs to 11 residues. CDR3 in DNA: TGCAGCGTTGGTGGTAACTATGGCTACACCTTC. This encodes CSVGGNYGYTF.

CDR3 DNA sequence: TGTGCCAGCACCAGCGGGGAATACAATGAGCAGTTCTTC. Encoded protein: CASTSGEYNEQFF. This chain uses TRBV7-9 with TRBJ2-1; TRBD2 matches 7 bases. V lost 7 bases to trimming and J lost 4 bases; unmatched junction nucleotides: 4. The germline V gene has CDR1 SEHNR and CDR2 FQNEAQ (reference sequence). The CDR3 has 13 amino acids.

The chain uses TRBV5-6 and TRBJ2-7, with D perhaps matching TRBD1 (7 bases). In germline, CDR1 is SGHDT, CDR2 YYEEEE. The CDR3 is 15 residues long. The V end lost 4 bases, the J end lost 2 bases, and 16 bases lay between the germline ends. This CDR3 is CASSAGTAPAYEQYF. The CDR3 coding sequence is TGTGCCAGCAGCGCGGGGACAGCTCCTGCCTACGAGCAGTACTTC.

This rearrangement joins TRBV19 to TRBJ1-5; D may be TRBD1 (5 bases). Germline values: CDR1 LNHDA, CDR2 SQIVND (reference sequence). CDR3 length: 16 residues. Trimming shortened V by 3 bases and J by 3 bases, and 15 bases separated the two germline ends. CDR3 loop: CASSIGDSLYNQPQHF. The CDR3 bases are TGTGCCAGTAGTATTGGTGACAGCTTATACAATCAGCCCCAGCATTTT. Full variable domain (outside the CDR3, taken from reference TRBV19 and TRBJ1-5): DGGITQSPKYLFRKEGQNVTLSCEQNLNHDAMYWYRQDPGQGLRLIYYSQIVNDFQKGDIAEGYSVSREKKESFPLTVTSAQKNPTAFYLCASSIGDSLYNQPQHFGDGTRLSIL.

The chain joins TRBV4-3 to TRBJ1-1, with D tentatively TRBD1 (5 bases). The germline V gene has CDR1 LGHNA and CDR2 YSLEER. The ends were cut back, 0 bases at V and 3 bases at J, with 11 bases in the middle. The CDR3 has 15 amino acids. The CDR3 DNA follows: TGCGCCAGCAGCCAAGAATCGGGGGGTTACACTGAAGCTTTCTTT. This encodes CASSQESGGYTEAFF.

This sequence joins TRBV18 and TRBJ1-2, with TRBD1 matching 8 bases. The CDR3 sequence is 14 residues long. CDR1 and CDR2 from the germline V gene are KGHSH and LQKENI. V lost 3 bases to trimming and J lost 1 base; unmatched junction nucleotides: 1. CDR3 nucleotides: TGTGCCAGCTCACCGGGACAGGATAACTATGGCTACACCTTC. Translating gives CASSPGQDNYGYTF. Together with reference TRBV18 and TRBJ1-2, the CDR3 gives the full variable domain: NAGVMQNPRHLVRRRGQEARLRCSPMKGHSHVYWYRQLPEEGLKFMVYLQKENIIDESGMPKERFSAEFPKEGPSILRIQQVVRGDSAAYFCASSPGQDNYGYTFGSGTRLTVV.

V is TRBV7-9 and J is TRBJ1-2; 8 bases fit TRBD1. The CDR3 totals 13 residues. Germline lookup yields CDR1 SEHNR and CDR2 FQNEAQ (reference sequence). Germline trimming cut 5 bases from V and 8 bases from J; bases unmatched to any gene: 7. CDR3 region: CASSLDRAFGYTF. The CDR3, as DNA: TGTGCCAGCAGCCTGGACAGGGCATTCGGCTACACCTTC.

The chain recombines TRBV10-3 with TRBJ2-7; possibly TRBD1 or TRBD2 for D (6 bases each). This CDR3 has 18 residues. The ends were cut back, 6 bases at V and 3 bases at J, with 27 bases in the middle. CDR1 is ENHRY, CDR2 SYGVKD, per germline. The CDR3 sequence is CAISGGGLPSRNHYEQYF. The DNA of the CDR3 is TGTGCCATCAGCGGGGGCGGCCTGCCTAGCAGGAACCACTACGAGCAGTACTTC.

The chain recombines TRBV19 with TRBJ2-7; D uncertain. Germline V gene sequence: CDR1 LNHDA, CDR2 SQIVND (reference sequence). This CDR3 is built from 14 residues. Trimming removed 0 bases from V and 5 bases from J, with 11 bases in between. The CDR3 protein is CASSIDLWTDEQYF. Here the CDR3 DNA reads TGTGCCAGTAGTATAGATCTTTGGACGGACGAGCAGTACTTC.

The chain combines TRBV11-2 with TRBJ2-7, with D possibly matching TRBD2 (6 bases). The CDR3 consists of 16 residues. Trimming stripped 2 bases from V and 0 bases from J, with 14 bases between. Looked up from germline, CDR1 is SGHAT and CDR2 is FQNNGV. The CDR3 region is CASSLRGGASSYEQYF. As DNA, the CDR3 is TGTGCCAGCAGCTTACGTGGCGGGGCAAGCTCCTACGAGCAGTACTTC.

The chain is built from TRBV5-7 and TRBJ2-7; D remains unclear. TRBV5-7 is filed as an ORF, its function uncertain. This CDR3 contains 9 residues. V was clipped by 6 bases and J by 9 bases, with 7 bases between them. In DNA, the CDR3 is TGTGCCAGCACGGCCGGGCAGTACTTC. It codes for CASTAGQYF.

The chain combines TRBV14 with TRBJ2-7; 7 bases match TRBD2. Trimming removed 8 bases from V and 7 bases from J; junction bases left unmatched: 11. CDR1 SGHDN and CDR2 FVKESK come from the germline V gene. The CDR3 runs to 13 residues. The CDR3 region is CASGYAGAREQYF. The CDR3 coding sequence is TGTGCCAGCGGGTATGCGGGAGCACGTGAGCAGTACTTC.

The genes are TRBV2 and TRBJ2-7, with D unresolved. The CDR3 sequence is 13 residues long. Germline V lookup: CDR1 SNHLY, CDR2 FYNNEI. Deletions cut 6 bases from V and 6 bases from J, with 15 bases between. The CDR3 DNA follows: TGTGCCAGCAGCTCGACTCCGTCGGGCGAGCAGTACTTC. Translated, it gives CASSSTPSGEQYF.

This clone turned up a few times. The chain has TRBV7-2 and TRBJ1-3; D uncertain. This CDR3 contains 13 residues. Trimming removed 0 bases from V and 4 bases from J, with 4 bases in between. Germline V gives CDR1 SGHTA, CDR2 FQGNSA. This CDR3 is CASSLARGNTIYF. CDR3 sequence (DNA): TGTGCCAGCAGCTTAGCGCGGGGAAACACCATATATTTT.

V gene TRBV7-8 combines with J gene TRBJ2-1; the match to TRBD2 covers 10 bases. Germline V gives CDR1 SGHVS, CDR2 FQNEAQ. Trimming took 5 bases from V and 2 from J; bases not matched to a gene: 3. CDR3 length equals 15 residues. Here the CDR3 DNA reads TGTGCCAGCAGCCCCCTAGCGGGGGCCTACAATGAGCAGTTCTTC. Its protein is CASSPLAGAYNEQFF.

This chain uses TRBV15 with TRBJ2-2; either TRBD1 or TRBD2 may fit D (5 bases each). The CDR3 has 16 amino acids. Trimming took 1 base from V and 0 from J, leaving 9 bases between them. CDR1 LNHNV and CDR2 YYDKDF come from the germline V gene (reference sequence). DNA for the CDR3: TGTGCCACCAGCAGAGCCCTGGGACCGAACACCGGGGAGCTGTTTTTT. It codes for CATSRALGPNTGELFF.

The rearrangement joins TRBV5-1 to TRBJ2-1; D is possibly TRBD2 (6 bases). CDR3 length: 16 residues. The V end lost 0 bases, the J end lost 2 bases, and 12 bases lay between the germline ends. Per the germline V gene, CDR1 is SGHRS and CDR2 is YFSETQ. CDR3 nucleotides: TGCGCCAGCAGCTTGGGGGTAGCGGTTACCTACAATGAGCAGTTCTTC. Its protein is CASSLGVAVTYNEQFF.

This chain links TRBV9 with TRBJ1-1; possibly TRBD1 for D (5 bases). The length of the CDR3 is 15 residues. CDR1 is SGDLS, CDR2 YYNGEE, per germline. V gave up 4 bases and J gave up 6 bases, with 19 bases separating them. The CDR3 nucleotides read TGTGCCAGCAGCCCGATCGGGACCGCAAGCCCTGAAGCTTTCTTT. Protein product: CASSPIGTASPEAFF.